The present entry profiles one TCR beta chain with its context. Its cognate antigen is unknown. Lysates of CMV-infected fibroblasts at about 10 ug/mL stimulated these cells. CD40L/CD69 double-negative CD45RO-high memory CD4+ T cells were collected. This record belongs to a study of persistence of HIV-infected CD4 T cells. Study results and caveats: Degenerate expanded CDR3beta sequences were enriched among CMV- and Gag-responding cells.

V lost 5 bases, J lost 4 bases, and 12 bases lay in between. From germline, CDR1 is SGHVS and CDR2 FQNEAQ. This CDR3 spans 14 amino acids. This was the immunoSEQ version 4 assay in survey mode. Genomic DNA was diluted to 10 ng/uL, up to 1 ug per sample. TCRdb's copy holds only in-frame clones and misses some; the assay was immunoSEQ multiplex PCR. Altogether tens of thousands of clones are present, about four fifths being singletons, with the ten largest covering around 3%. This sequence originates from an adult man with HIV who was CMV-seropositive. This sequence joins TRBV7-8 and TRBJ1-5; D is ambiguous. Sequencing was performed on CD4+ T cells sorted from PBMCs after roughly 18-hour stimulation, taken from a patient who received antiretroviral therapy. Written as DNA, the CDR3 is TGTGCCAGCAGCCCCGGGGTAACGAATCAGCCCCAGCATTTT. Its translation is CASSPGVTNQPQHF. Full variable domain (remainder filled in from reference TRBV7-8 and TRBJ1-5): GAGVSQSPRYKVAKRGQDVALRCDPISGHVSLFWYQQALGQGPEFLTYFQNEAQLDKSGLPSDRFFAERPEGSVSTLKIQRTQQEDSAVYLCASSPGVTNQPQHFGDGTRLSIL.